Included here is one TCR beta chain sequence, with context. Antigen: not known. Other nucleotide sequences from this sample produce the same CDR3. The method was immunoSEQ multiplex PCR; TCRdb's version includes in-frame clones alone and lacks a portion of them. The sample consists of around 150,000 clones, approximately 96% of them appearing once. V was cut by 2 bases and J by 5 bases, with 9 bases left in between. The CDR3 extends over 14 amino acids. Per germline, CDR1 MNHEY and CDR2 SMNVEV (reference sequence). These data originate in a study of cytomegalovirus exposure and HLA in healthy donors. Notes on the study in general: A few CMV-associated chains were confirmed in vitro to be specific for CMV antigens.

V usage is TRBV27 and J usage is TRBJ2-2; D is possibly TRBD1 (5 bases). The clonotype originates from a woman between 18 and 30 years old in good health and CMV-seronegative. Sequenced: PBMCs. The DNA of the CDR3 is TGTGCCAGCAGTTTAAGGCAGGGAACCGGGGAGCTGTTTTTT. This codes for CASSLRQGTGELFF.